This T cell receptor (beta chain) was found in a study of response to subunit inactivated influenza vaccine. Study-level findings and limits: Only a handful of new T cells, the authors suggested, are recruited with each seasonal influenza vaccination.

Details on this clonotype: No antigen is known for it.

One entry per CDR3 protein, called by TCRdb with MiXCR from the RT-PCR reads. Of about 160,000 distinct CDR3 sequences listed, roughly 11% were seen once; the top ten hold about an eighth. Sequenced material: non-naive T cells sorted from PBMCs, taken roughly 45 days after vaccination. This TCR came from a man aged 45-60 years who received an inactivated influenza vaccine.

CDR3 loop: CASSGGDRVGYGYTF. Here the CDR3 DNA reads TGTGCCAGCAGCGGAGGAGACAGGGTGGGCTATGGCTACACCTTC. The chain is built from TRBV7-9 and TRBJ1-2, with 7 bases lining up with TRBD1. The CDR3 spans 15 residues. Germline V CDR1 and CDR2: SEHNR, FQNEAQ (reference sequence). The V gene end was trimmed by 5 bases and the J gene end by 4 bases; junction bases not matched to a gene: 10.